This TCR beta chain was identified in a study of PD-L1 blockade in urothelial cancer. Study at large: Blood analysis occurred 3 weeks (second dose) and 6 weeks after treatment start.

The germline gives CDR1 LNHDA, CDR2 SQIVND (reference sequence). V was clipped by 7 bases and J by 8 bases, with 14 bases between them. This CDR3 has 13 amino acids. Templates that were synthetic TCR analogs were spiked into each PCR. Libraries were prepared by immunoSEQ multiplex PCR; TCRdb keeps only in-frame clonotypes and omits some of them. The data hold about 45,000 clones, with 70% to 90% observed a single time. The sequence derives from a man of 80 years or more with urothelial cancer. The V call is TRBV19, the J call TRBJ1-4, with D perhaps matching TRBD1 (6 bases). The source was PBMCs, collected around atezolizumab (anti-PD-L1) treatment. The CDR3 DNA reads TGTGCCAGTAAGGGGGGGTGGAGCGAAAAACTGTTTTTT. It is translated as CASKGGWSEKLFF.